Shown below are 11 T cell receptor beta chains from a single sample sequenced in a study of T-cell reconstitution after alpha-beta-depleted transplantation in children. Study-level points and caveats: T cells produced anew were the main source of T-cell counts and diversity one year after transplant.

What these receptors recognize is not known. Unique molecular identifiers featured in how the TCRbeta library was prepared. TCRdb reprocessed the PCR reads via MiXCR and lists one record per CDR3 protein. The sample includes around 300,000 distinct CDR3 sequences, 6% to 10% of them seen just once. The input for sequencing was peripheral blood, taken 360 days after TCRalphabeta/CD19-depleted stem cell transplant. The receptor source for this set is a female patient aged 2 to 10 who had a stem cell transplant for Fanconi anemia, so the T cells may come from the graft donor.

This clonotype occurred a few times. The V gene is TRBV5-1, the J gene TRBJ2-1; 12 bases are shared with TRBD1. Germline V lookup: CDR1 SGHRS, CDR2 YFSETQ. The CDR3 spans 16 residues. The V gene end was trimmed by 6 bases and the J gene end by 7 bases; junction bases not matched to a gene: 11. CDR3 sequence reads: CASTPRGDRGLNEQFF. The CDR3 DNA sequence: TGCGCCAGCACCCCGAGGGGGGACAGGGGGCTTAATGAGCAGTTCTTC. The complete variable domain, with remaining parts taken from reference TRBV5-1 and TRBJ2-1, reads KAGVTQTPRYLIKTRGQQVTLSCSPISGHRSVSWYQQTPGQGLQFLFEYFSETQRNKGNFPGRFSGRQFSNSRSEMNVSTLELGDSALYLCASTPRGDRGLNEQFFGPGTRLTVL.

This clonotype was detected many times. The V call is TRBV4-2, the J call TRBJ1-2; possibly TRBD1 for D (6 bases). V lost 0 bases to trimming and J lost 2 bases, with 13 bases between them. This CDR3 contains 16 residues. In germline, CDR1 is LGHNA, CDR2 YNFKEQ. CDR3 nucleotide sequence: TGTGCCAGCAGCCAAGACGGAGTCAGGGGAAACTATGGCTACACCTTC. It is translated as CASSQDGVRGNYGYTF.

The chain has TRBV28 and TRBJ1-1, with 7 bases lining up with TRBD1. The CDR3 contains 13 residues. Germline V gene data show CDR1 as MDHEN and CDR2 as SYDVKM. Unmatched junction bases numbered 8, after V lost 4 bases and J lost 9 bases. Written as DNA, the CDR3 is TGTGCCAGCAGTTCCACAGTACAGGGGAAAGCTTTCTTT. Protein product: CASSSTVQGKAFF.

Ten or more counts support this clonotype. This chain joins TRBV4-3 and TRBJ2-6, with D tentatively TRBD2 (5 bases). CDR1 and CDR2 from the germline V gene are LGHNA and YSLEER. There are 16 residues in the CDR3. V lost 1 base and J 3 bases, leaving 10 bases between the germline ends. CDR3 residues: CASSQVSGIGANVLTF. The CDR3 DNA is TGCGCCAGCAGCCAAGTTTCGGGAATTGGGGCCAACGTCCTGACTTTC.

The genes are TRBV9 and TRBJ2-3; D is possibly TRBD1 or TRBD2 (5 bases each). The CDR3 has 18 amino acids. Germline CDR1 is SGDLS and CDR2 is YYNGEE. Deletions cut 0 bases from V and 0 bases from J, with 17 bases between. This CDR3 reads CASSVGRGGSGSTDTQYF. The CDR3, as DNA: TGTGCCAGCAGCGTAGGCCGGGGCGGTTCGGGAAGCACAGATACGCAGTATTTT. Based on the CDR3 plus reference TRBV9 and TRBJ2-3, the full variable domain is DSGVTQTPKHLITATGQRVTLRCSPRSGDLSVYWYQQSLDQGLQFLIQYYNGEERAKGNILERFSAQQFPDLHSELNLSSLELGDSALYFCASSVGRGGSGSTDTQYFGPGTRLTVL.

The sample holds many counts of this clonotype. The chain joins TRBV20-1 to TRBJ1-4; D unresolved. Germline CDR1 DFQATT, CDR2 SNEGSKA (reference sequence). V was trimmed by 6 bases and J by 8 bases, leaving 10 bases between them. This CDR3 spans 11 amino acids. CDR3 sequence: CSALDEEKLFF. The CDR3 DNA reads as TGCAGTGCCCTAGATGAAGAAAAACTGTTTTTT.

This clonotype was counted between two and nine times. The chain combines TRBV10-2 with TRBJ1-2, with D perhaps TRBD1 (5 bases). Germline V lookup: CDR1 WSHSY, CDR2 SAAADI. This CDR3 has 12 residues. V lost 3 bases and J lost 4, with 6 bases in between. CDR3 bases: TGCGCCAGCAGTGAACAGGCCTATGGCTACACCTTC. It translates to CASSEQAYGYTF.

This clonotype was seen ten or more times. This chain joins TRBV7-8 and TRBJ1-1, with D hard to call. From germline, CDR1 is SGHVS and CDR2 FQNEAQ. V lost 2 bases to trimming and J lost 6 bases, with 10 bases between them. CDR3 length equals 13 residues. Written as DNA, the CDR3 is TGTGCCAGCAGCTTATCTAATTTTCCTGAAGCTTTCTTT. Amino acid sequence: CASSLSNFPEAFF.

The chain recombines TRBV28 with TRBJ1-2; 9 nucleotides align to TRBD1. Germline assignment: CDR1 MDHEN and CDR2 SYDVKM. V shed 2 bases, J shed 4 bases, and the junction held 8 bases outside the gene matches. The CDR3 is 16 residues long. The CDR3 loop reads CASSLTGQGLLYGYTF. The CDR3 DNA sequence: TGTGCCAGCAGTTTAACGGGACAGGGACTCCTCTATGGCTACACCTTC.

This clonotype was observed a handful of times. The rearrangement links TRBV7-6 to TRBJ2-3; unclear D gene. Deletions cut 2 bases from V and 0 bases from J, with 9 bases between. The germline gives CDR1 SGHVS, CDR2 FNYEAQ. The CDR3 length is 15 residues. The CDR3 sequence is CASSLRTASTDTQYF. DNA for the CDR3: TGTGCCAGCAGCTTACGCACAGCAAGCACAGATACGCAGTATTTT.

This clonotype was counted many times. V and J are TRBV7-9 and TRBJ2-1; possible D gene TRBD2, 6 bases. The CDR3 runs to 15 residues. V lost 5 bases and J lost 1, with 12 bases in between. Germline lookup yields CDR1 SEHNR and CDR2 FQNEAQ (reference sequence). The CDR3 loop is CASSLLSGSYNEQFF. DNA of the CDR3: TGTGCCAGCAGCCTACTGAGCGGGTCCTACAATGAGCAGTTCTTC.